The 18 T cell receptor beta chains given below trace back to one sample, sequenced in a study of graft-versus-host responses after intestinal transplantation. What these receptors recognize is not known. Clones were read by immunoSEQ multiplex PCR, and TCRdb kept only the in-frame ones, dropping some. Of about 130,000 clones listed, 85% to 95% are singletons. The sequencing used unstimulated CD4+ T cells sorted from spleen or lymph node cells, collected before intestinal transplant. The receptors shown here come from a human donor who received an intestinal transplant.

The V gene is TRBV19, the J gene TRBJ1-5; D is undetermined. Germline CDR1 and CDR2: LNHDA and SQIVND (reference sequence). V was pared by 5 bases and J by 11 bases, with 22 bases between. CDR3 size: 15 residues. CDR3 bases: TGTGCCAGTAGTGAGGGAGGCGTCCAATTGATAGCCCAGCATTTT. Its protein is CASSEGGVQLIAQHF.

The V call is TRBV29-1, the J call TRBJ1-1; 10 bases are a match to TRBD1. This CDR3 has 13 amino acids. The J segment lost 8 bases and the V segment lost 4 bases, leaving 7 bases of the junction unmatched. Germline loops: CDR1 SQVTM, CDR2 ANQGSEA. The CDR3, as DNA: TGCAGCGTTGCCCCGGGGACAGGGGTGGAAGCTTTCTTT. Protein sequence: CSVAPGTGVEAFF. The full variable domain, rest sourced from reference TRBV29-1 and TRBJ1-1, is SAVISQKPSRDICQRGTSLTIQCQVDSQVTMMFWYRQQPGQSLTLIATANQGSEATYESGFVIDKFPISRPNLTFSTLTVSNMSPEDSSIYLCSVAPGTGVEAFFGQGTRLTVV.

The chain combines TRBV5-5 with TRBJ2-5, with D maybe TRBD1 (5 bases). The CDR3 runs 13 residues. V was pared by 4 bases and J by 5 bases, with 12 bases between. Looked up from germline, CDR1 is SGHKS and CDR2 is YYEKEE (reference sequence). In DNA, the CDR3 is TGTGCCAGCAGCGTTCAGGGTGTGGAGACCCAGTACTTC. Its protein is CASSVQGVETQYF. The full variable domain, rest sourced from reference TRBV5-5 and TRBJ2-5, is DAGVTQSPTHLIKTRGQQVTLRCSPISGHKSVSWYQQVLGQGPQFIFQYYEKEERGRGNFPDRFSARQFPNYSSELNVNALLLGDSALYLCASSVQGVETQYFGPGTRLLVL.

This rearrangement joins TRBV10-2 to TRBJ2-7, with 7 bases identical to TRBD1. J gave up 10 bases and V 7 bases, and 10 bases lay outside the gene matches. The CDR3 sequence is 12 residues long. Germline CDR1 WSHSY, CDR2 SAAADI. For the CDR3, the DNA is TGCGCCAGCACTCACGACAGGGACCCACAGTACTTC. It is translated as CASTHDRDPQYF.

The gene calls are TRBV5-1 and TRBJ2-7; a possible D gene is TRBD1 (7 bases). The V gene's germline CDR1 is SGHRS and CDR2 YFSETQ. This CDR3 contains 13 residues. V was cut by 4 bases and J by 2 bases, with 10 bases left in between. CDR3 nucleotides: TGCGCCAGCAGCGGGGGGACAGCCTACGAGCAGTACTTC. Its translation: CASSGGTAYEQYF.

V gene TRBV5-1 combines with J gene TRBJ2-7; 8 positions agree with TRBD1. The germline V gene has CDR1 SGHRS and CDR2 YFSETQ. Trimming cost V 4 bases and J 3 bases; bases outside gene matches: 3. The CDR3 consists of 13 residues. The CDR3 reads CASSAGTGYEQYF. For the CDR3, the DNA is TGCGCCAGCAGCGCCGGGACAGGCTACGAGCAGTACTTC.

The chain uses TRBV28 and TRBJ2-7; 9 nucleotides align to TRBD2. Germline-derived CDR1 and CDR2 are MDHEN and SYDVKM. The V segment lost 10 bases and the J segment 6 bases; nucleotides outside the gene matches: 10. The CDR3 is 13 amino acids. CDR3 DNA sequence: TGTGCCATCCTAATAGCGGGAGAGGGCGAGCAGTACTTC. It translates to CAILIAGEGEQYF.

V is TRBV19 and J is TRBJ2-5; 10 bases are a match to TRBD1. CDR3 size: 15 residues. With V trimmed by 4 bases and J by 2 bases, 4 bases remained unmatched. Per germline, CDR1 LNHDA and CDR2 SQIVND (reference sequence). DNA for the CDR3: TGTGCCAGTAGTACGCAGGGACAGGGGCAAGAGACCCAGTACTTC. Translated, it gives CASSTQGQGQETQYF.

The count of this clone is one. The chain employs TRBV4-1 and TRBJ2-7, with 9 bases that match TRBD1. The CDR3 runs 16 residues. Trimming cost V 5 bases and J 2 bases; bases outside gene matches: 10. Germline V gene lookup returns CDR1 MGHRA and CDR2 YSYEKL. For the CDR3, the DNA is TGCGCCAGCAGCTTCAAGGCGGGACAGGGAGCCTACGAGCAGTACTTC. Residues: CASSFKAGQGAYEQYF.

The CDR3 sequence is CASSLYLYREGTDTQYF. The CDR3 DNA reads TGCGCCAGCAGCTTGTACCTCTACCGGGAAGGCACAGATACGCAGTATTTT. V and J are TRBV5-1 and TRBJ2-3, with D perhaps matching TRBD2 (5 bases). Germline V gene sequence: CDR1 SGHRS, CDR2 YFSETQ. The V end was cut by 1 base, the J end by 1 base, with 16 bases between. The CDR3 spans 17 residues.

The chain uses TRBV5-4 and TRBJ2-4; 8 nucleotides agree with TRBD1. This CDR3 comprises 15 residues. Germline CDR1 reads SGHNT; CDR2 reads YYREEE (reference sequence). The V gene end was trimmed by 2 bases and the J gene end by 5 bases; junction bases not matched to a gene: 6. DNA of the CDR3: TGTGCCAGCAGCTTTTCGACAGGGGCTGAAAACATTCAGTACTTC. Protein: CASSFSTGAENIQYF.

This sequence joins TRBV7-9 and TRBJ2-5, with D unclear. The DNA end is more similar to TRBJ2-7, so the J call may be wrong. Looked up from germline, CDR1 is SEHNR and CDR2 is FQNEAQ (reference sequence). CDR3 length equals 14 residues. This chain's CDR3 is CASSSPRRSYEQYF. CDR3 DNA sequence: TGTGCCAGCAGCTCCCCCCGTCGCTCCTACGAGCAGTACTTC.

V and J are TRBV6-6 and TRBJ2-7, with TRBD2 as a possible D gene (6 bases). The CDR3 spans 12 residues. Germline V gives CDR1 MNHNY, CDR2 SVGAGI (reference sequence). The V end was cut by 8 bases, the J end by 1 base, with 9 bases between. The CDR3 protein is CASRDFSYEQYF. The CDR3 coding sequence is TGTGCCAGCCGGGACTTTTCCTACGAGCAGTACTTC.

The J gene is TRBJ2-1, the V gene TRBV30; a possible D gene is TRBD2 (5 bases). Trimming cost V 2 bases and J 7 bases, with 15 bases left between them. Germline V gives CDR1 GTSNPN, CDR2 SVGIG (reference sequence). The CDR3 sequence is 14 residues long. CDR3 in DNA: TGTGCCTGGAGTAGCTCACCATCGGGGAATGAGCAGTTCTTC. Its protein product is CAWSSSPSGNEQFF. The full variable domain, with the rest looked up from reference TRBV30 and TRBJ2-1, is SQTIHQWPATLVQPVGSPLSLECTVEGTSNPNLYWYRQAAGRGLQLLFYSVGIGQISSEVPQNLSASRPQDRQFILSSKKLLLSDSGFYLCAWSSSPSGNEQFFGPGTRLTVL.

CDR3 loop: CASSRRILGITKETQYF. The DNA of the CDR3 is TGTGCCAGCAGCCGAAGGATCCTAGGCATCACCAAAGAGACCCAGTACTTC. The rearrangement joins TRBV7-9 to TRBJ2-5; D unclear. Trimming cost V 5 bases and J 3 bases, with 22 bases left between them. CDR1 SEHNR and CDR2 FQNEAQ come from the germline V gene (reference sequence). This CDR3 spans 17 amino acids. The whole variable domain, remainder taken from reference TRBV7-9 and TRBJ2-5, is DTGVSQNPRHKITKRGQNVTFRCDPISEHNRLYWYRQTLGQGPEFLTYFQNEAQLEKSRLLSDRFSAERPKGSFSTLEIQRTEQGDSAMYLCASSRRILGITKETQYFGPGTRLLVL.

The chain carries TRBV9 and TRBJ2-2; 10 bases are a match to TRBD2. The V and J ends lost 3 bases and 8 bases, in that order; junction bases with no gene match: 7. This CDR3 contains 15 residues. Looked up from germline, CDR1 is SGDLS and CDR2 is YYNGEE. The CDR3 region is CASSGYGTSAGELFF. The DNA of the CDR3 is TGTGCCAGCAGCGGGTACGGGACTAGCGCAGGGGAGCTGTTTTTT.

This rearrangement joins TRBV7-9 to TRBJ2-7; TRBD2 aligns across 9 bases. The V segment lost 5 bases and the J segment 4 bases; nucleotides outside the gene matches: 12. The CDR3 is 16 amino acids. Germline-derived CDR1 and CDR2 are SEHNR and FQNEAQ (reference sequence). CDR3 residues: CASSPRGREGPYEQYF. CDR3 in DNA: TGTGCCAGCAGCCCGAGGGGGCGGGAGGGCCCTTACGAGCAGTACTTC.

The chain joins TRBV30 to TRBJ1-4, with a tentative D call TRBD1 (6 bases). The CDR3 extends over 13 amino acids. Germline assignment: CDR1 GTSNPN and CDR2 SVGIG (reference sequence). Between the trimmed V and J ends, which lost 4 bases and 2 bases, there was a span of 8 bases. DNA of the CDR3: TGTGCCTGGACGGGACATACTAATGAAAAACTGTTTTTT. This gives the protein CAWTGHTNEKLFF.